The 3 T cell receptor beta chains listed next were all sequenced from one sample in a study of blood T cell repertoires in COVID-19. Profiling relied on immunoSEQ multiplex PCR, and the TCRdb table lists in-frame clones only, not all of them. The sample has under 250,000 clones, 65% to 90% seen once. The material sequenced was peripheral blood. The source is a man aged 45-60 years with COVID-19, enrolled during active disease.

V is TRBV4-2 and J is TRBJ1-1; no definite D call. Trimming cost V 1 base and J 8 bases, with 11 bases left between them. The CDR3 totals 13 residues. Germline loops: CDR1 LGHNA, CDR2 YNFKEQ. The CDR3 DNA is TGTGCCAGCAGCCAAGTTCCCGTCGGGGAAGCTTTCTTT. Amino acids: CASSQVPVGEAFF.

V usage is TRBV7-3 and J usage is TRBJ2-5; possible D gene TRBD2, 6 bases. CDR3 length equals 13 residues. Looked up from germline, CDR1 is SGHTA and CDR2 is FQGTGA. V lost 5 bases, J lost 4 bases, and 11 bases lay in between. As DNA, the CDR3 is TGTGCCAGCAGCGCTGGGACTGGAGAGACCCAGTACTTC. Translating gives CASSAGTGETQYF.

The rearrangement links TRBV19 to TRBJ2-2; 10 positions match TRBD1. Trimming cost V 3 bases and J 0 bases; bases outside gene matches: 10. The CDR3 loop spans 19 amino acids. CDR1 is LNHDA, CDR2 SQIVND, per germline (reference sequence). The CDR3 here is CASSMFGTGVPANTGELFF. In DNA form, the CDR3 reads TGTGCCAGTAGTATGTTTGGGACAGGGGTTCCAGCGAACACCGGGGAGCTGTTTTTT.